The 29 T cell receptor beta chains below come from one sample, sequenced in a study of blood T cell repertoires in COVID-19. Sequencing was performed with immunoSEQ multiplex PCR; in TCRdb, only in-frame clones are kept and a portion is missing. The table has about 250,000 clones, approximately 84% seen once; the top ten hold around 1.8%. Source material: PBMCs or T cells enriched from blood (not recorded which). The source is a man between 40 and 49 years old who had recovered from COVID-19.

The V call is TRBV27, the J call TRBJ1-4; weak D call: TRBD1 (5 bases). The V end was cut by 2 bases, the J end by 8 bases, with 9 bases between. CDR1 is MNHEY and CDR2 is SMNVEV in the germline V gene (reference sequence). The CDR3 totals 13 residues. The CDR3: CASSLVGAEKLFF. The CDR3, as DNA: TGTGCCAGCAGTTTAGTTGGGGCGGAAAAACTGTTTTTT.

The chain is built from TRBV11-1 and TRBJ2-7; 7 bases map to TRBD2. V shed 6 bases and J 2 bases; nucleotides not matched to a gene: 13. The germline V gene encodes CDR1 SGHAT and CDR2 FQDESV (reference sequence). The CDR3 is 16 residues long. CDR3 bases: TGTGCCAGCAGTTCTGGAGACGGGAGGCGAACCTACGAGCAGTACTTC. This encodes CASSSGDGRRTYEQYF.

V is TRBV27 and J is TRBJ2-7; D is undetermined. The CDR3 runs to 10 residues. V lost 5 bases to trimming and J lost 3 bases, with 2 bases between them. Germline CDR1 reads MNHEY; CDR2 reads SMNVEV (reference sequence). CDR3 sequence (DNA): TGTGCCAGCAGTCTCTACGAGCAGTACTTC. This codes for CASSLYEQYF.

Of note for this clone: Additional DNA sequences in this sample encode the identical CDR3. The chain uses TRBV5-1 and TRBJ1-1; weak D call: TRBD1 (6 bases). V lost 5 bases and J lost 1, with 15 bases in between. This CDR3 is 15 amino acids long. CDR1 is SGHRS, CDR2 YFSETQ, per germline. The CDR3 loop is CASSPREGGNTEAFF. CDR3 bases: TGCGCCAGCAGTCCCCGAGAAGGGGGGAACACTGAAGCTTTCTTT.

Points on this clone: The germline gene is not matched at one end of the junction; a read error may be the cause. The rearrangement uses TRBV6-2 or TRBV6-3 and TRBJ2-3; 10 nucleotides line up with TRBD2. The germline V gene has CDR1 MNHEY and CDR2 SVGEGT. This CDR3 comprises 13 residues. The CDR3 loop reads CASSYSPSGGRHF. The DNA for the CDR3 is TGTGCCAGCAGTTACTCCCCTAGCGGGGGTCGCCATTTT.

This chain links TRBV11-3 with TRBJ2-1; the D gene is possibly TRBD2 (7 bases). The CDR3 spans 13 residues. Trimming removed 2 bases at V and 10 bases at J, with 12 bases between. Germline lookup yields CDR1 SGHNT and CDR2 YENEEA. The CDR3 nucleotides read TGTGCCAGCAGCTTATGGCCGGGGGGCGAGCAGTTCTTC. Amino acid sequence: CASSLWPGGEQFF. Based on the CDR3 plus reference TRBV11-3 and TRBJ2-1, the full variable domain is EAGVVQSPRYKIIEKKQPVAFWCNPISGHNTLYWYLQNLGQGPELLIRYENEEAVDDSQLPKDRFSAERLKGVDSTLKIQPAELGDSAVYLCASSLWPGGEQFFGPGTRLTVL.

The chain links TRBV15 to TRBJ1-6; 8 nucleotides agree with TRBD1. The germline V gene has CDR1 LNHNV and CDR2 YYDKDF (reference sequence). This CDR3 is built from 16 residues. V shed 0 bases, J shed 9 bases, and the junction held 7 bases outside the gene matches. The CDR3 spells CATSRDRNRGGSPLHF. In DNA, the CDR3 is TGTGCCACCAGCAGAGATCGGAACAGGGGGGGTTCACCCCTCCACTTT.

The CDR3 nucleotides are TGCAGCGTTGTTAGGGGCCGGGAGACTGAAGCTTTCTTT. It encodes CSVVRGRETEAFF. The chain carries TRBV29-1 and TRBJ1-1, with D possibly TRBD1 on 5 matching bases. This CDR3 comprises 13 residues. CDR1 and CDR2 from the germline V gene are SQVTM and ANQGSEA. V dropped 4 bases and J dropped 5 bases, with 14 bases sitting between them.

This clone was recorded once. The chain links TRBV30 to TRBJ2-7; D unclear. Germline V gene data show CDR1 as GTSNPN and CDR2 as SVGIG (reference sequence). The CDR3 is 12 amino acids. V was pared by 0 bases and J by 1 base, with 4 bases between. This chain's CDR3 is CAWSVLSYEQYF. The CDR3 nucleotides read TGTGCCTGGAGTGTATTATCCTACGAGCAGTACTTC.

The rearrangement links TRBV9 to TRBJ1-2, with D maybe TRBD1 (6 bases). V lost 0 bases and J lost 4, with 10 bases in between. The CDR3 has 14 residues. Germline V CDR1 and CDR2: SGDLS, YYNGEE. CDR3 residues: CASSVGQGFYGYTF. CDR3 in DNA: TGTGCCAGCAGCGTAGGTCAGGGGTTCTATGGCTACACCTTC. Full variable domain (rest looked up from reference TRBV9 and TRBJ1-2): DSGVTQTPKHLITATGQRVTLRCSPRSGDLSVYWYQQSLDQGLQFLIQYYNGEERAKGNILERFSAQQFPDLHSELNLSSLELGDSALYFCASSVGQGFYGYTFGSGTRLTVV.

This chain links TRBV4-2 with TRBJ2-7; 9 positions match TRBD2. Germline V CDR1 and CDR2: LGHNA, YNFKEQ. The CDR3 totals 16 residues. Trimming at V came to 1 base and at J to 2 bases, leaving 6 bases not matched to a gene. The CDR3: CASSQGGGALAYEQYF. The CDR3 DNA reads as TGTGCCAGCAGCCAAGGCGGGGGGGCGCTAGCCTACGAGCAGTACTTC.

The rearrangement uses TRBV28 and TRBJ2-7; 9 nucleotides align to TRBD2. CDR1 and CDR2 (germline): MDHEN, SYDVKM. The CDR3 runs to 14 residues. V shed 7 bases and J 6 bases; nucleotides not matched to a gene: 10. The CDR3 region is CASIPRGGVAEQYF. The CDR3 DNA reads as TGTGCCAGCATCCCGCGGGGGGGGGTGGCCGAGCAGTACTTC.

The chain couples TRBV6-5 to TRBJ2-1; possibly TRBD1 for D (5 bases). The V gene lost 4 bases and the J gene lost 7 bases, with 14 bases spanning the gap. Germline assignment: CDR1 MNHEY and CDR2 SVGAGI. The CDR3 has 14 residues. Here the CDR3 reads CASSLARVGNEQFF. The CDR3 DNA reads as TGTGCCAGCAGTTTAGCCAGGGTGGGGAATGAGCAGTTCTTC.

This clone was picked up a small number of times. V and J are TRBV30 and TRBJ1-3; D is unresolved. Germline lookup yields CDR1 GTSNPN and CDR2 SVGIG (reference sequence). CDR3 length equals 17 residues. V lost 1 base and J lost 0, with 16 bases in between. CDR3 DNA: TGTGCCTGGAGTGGCGGCGGGTACCCCTCCTCTGGAAACACCATATATTTT. The encoded protein is CAWSGGGYPSSGNTIYF.

A word on this clone: In the same sample, other DNA sequences code for this CDR3. The chain employs TRBV30 and TRBJ1-6; 7 positions match TRBD1. Germline V lookup: CDR1 GTSNPN, CDR2 SVGIG (reference sequence). This CDR3 is 14 amino acids long. The V segment lost 0 bases and the J segment 8 bases; nucleotides outside the gene matches: 4. CDR3 in DNA: TGTGCCTGGAGTGTAGGGGGCCAGGATTCACCCCTCCACTTT. Translating it yields CAWSVGGQDSPLHF.

The chain uses TRBV19 and TRBJ2-1, with D perhaps matching TRBD1 (7 bases). Between the trimmed V and J ends, which lost 4 bases and 8 bases, there was a span of 18 bases. Germline V lookup: CDR1 LNHDA, CDR2 SQIVND (reference sequence). The CDR3 runs 15 residues. The CDR3 DNA sequence: TGTGCCAGTAGTACCAATCAGGGGGGATGGGATGAGCAGTTCTTC. It specifies CASSTNQGGWDEQFF.

The DNA for the CDR3 is TGTGCCAGCAGCCCGACACAGGGGTGGAATGAGCAGTTCTTC. Its protein is CASSPTQGWNEQFF. The V gene is TRBV4-2, the J gene TRBJ2-1; the match to TRBD1 covers 7 bases. CDR1 LGHNA and CDR2 YNFKEQ come from the germline V gene. V lost 4 bases to trimming and J lost 7 bases; unmatched junction nucleotides: 7. The CDR3 is made up of 14 amino acids.

This clone was counted between two and nine times. The chain is built from TRBV27 and TRBJ2-7, with D possibly being TRBD1 (6 bases). The CDR3 sequence is 15 residues long. Trimming shortened V by 7 bases and J by 5 bases, and 21 bases separated the two germline ends. Germline values: CDR1 MNHEY, CDR2 SMNVEV (reference sequence). The CDR3 loop reads CASTQFRGDKDEQYF. The DNA for the CDR3 is TGTGCCAGCACCCAGTTTCGAGGGGACAAGGACGAGCAGTACTTC.

Written as DNA, the CDR3 is TGTGCCAGCAGCCAGGCAGGGTATAGCAATCAGCCCCAGCATTTT. It encodes CASSQAGYSNQPQHF. The chain employs TRBV3-1 (or the pseudogene TRBV3-2) and TRBJ1-5; the D gene is possibly TRBD1 (5 bases). V was cut by 3 bases and J by 0 bases, with 9 bases left in between. Looked up from germline, CDR1 is LGHDT and CDR2 is YNNKEL (reference sequence). The CDR3 spans 15 residues.

The chain couples TRBV3-1 (or the pseudogene TRBV3-2) to TRBJ1-1; D perhaps matches TRBD1 (6 bases). This CDR3 comprises 12 residues. Germline CDR1 reads LGHDT; CDR2 reads YNNKEL (reference sequence). Trimming pared 7 bases from V and 4 bases from J, leaving 10 bases between. The CDR3 loop is CASNQGSTEAFF. The CDR3, as DNA: TGTGCCAGCAACCAGGGGAGCACTGAAGCTTTCTTT.

V usage is TRBV7-2 and J usage is TRBJ2-1; D is perhaps TRBD1 (6 bases). This CDR3 is built from 18 residues. V gave up 0 bases and J gave up 3 bases, with 18 bases separating them. CDR1 and CDR2 (germline): SGHTA, FQGNSA. The CDR3 DNA follows: TGTGCCAGCAGCTTAGCGACTTCGGACAGACCCCTCTACAATGAGCAGTTCTTC. Its translation: CASSLATSDRPLYNEQFF.

V usage is TRBV4-2 and J usage is TRBJ2-2; 8 bases agree with TRBD2. The CDR3 loop spans 16 amino acids. Germline CDR1 reads LGHNA; CDR2 reads YNFKEQ. The J segment lost 6 bases and the V segment lost 1 base, leaving 7 bases of the junction unmatched. The CDR3 loop reads CASSQVFQRESGELFF. The CDR3 DNA reads TGTGCCAGCAGCCAAGTGTTTCAGCGGGAGTCCGGGGAGCTGTTTTTT.

The chain is built from TRBV5-1 and TRBJ1-5, with a tentative D call TRBD1 (6 bases). This CDR3 is 16 amino acids long. The V end was cut by 4 bases, the J end by 3 bases, with 17 bases between. The germline CDR1 and CDR2 sequences are SGHRS and YFSETQ. The CDR3 DNA reads TGCGCCAGCAGCAAGGGGGGGCCAGTGTCCAATCAGCCCCAGCATTTT. This translates into CASSKGGPVSNQPQHF. Based on the CDR3 plus reference TRBV5-1 and TRBJ1-5, the full variable domain is KAGVTQTPRYLIKTRGQQVTLSCSPISGHRSVSWYQQTPGQGLQFLFEYFSETQRNKGNFPGRFSGRQFSNSRSEMNVSTLELGDSALYLCASSKGGPVSNQPQHFGDGTRLSIL.

The chain is built from TRBV12-3 or TRBV12-4 and TRBJ2-1, with D possibly TRBD1 on 6 matching bases. V gave up 6 bases and J gave up 13 bases, with 13 bases separating them. CDR3 length: 11 residues. The CDR3 spells CASRSDRNQFF. CDR3 sequence (DNA): TGTGCCAGCAGATCGGACAGAAACCAGTTCTTC.

The chain is built from TRBV12-5 and TRBJ2-3; D is undetermined. The V gene's germline CDR1 is LGHNT and CDR2 FRNRAP. The CDR3 has 13 amino acids. V was clipped by 6 bases and J by 1 base, with 8 bases between them. CDR3 region: CASGPGGTDTQYF. The CDR3 DNA reads as TGTGCTAGTGGCCCAGGTGGCACAGATACGCAGTATTTT.

The chain has TRBV5-1 and TRBJ2-1; 10 positions agree with TRBD2. Per the germline V gene, CDR1 is SGHRS and CDR2 is YFSETQ. V trimming: 0 bases; J trimming: 8 bases; junction bases outside the gene matches: 5. The CDR3 is 15 residues long. The CDR3 is CASSLDGTSVDEQFF. CDR3 coding DNA: TGCGCCAGCAGCTTGGACGGGACTAGCGTAGATGAGCAGTTCTTC.

This clone has a single count. The chain joins TRBV6-4 to TRBJ1-6; a possible D gene is TRBD1 (6 bases). This CDR3 spans 15 amino acids. The germline V gene has CDR1 MRHNA and CDR2 SNTAGT. Trimming pared 3 bases from V and 6 bases from J, leaving 12 bases between. The CDR3 here is CASSDRDTTNSPLHF. DNA for the CDR3: TGTGCCAGCAGTGATCGGGACACAACTAATTCACCCCTCCACTTT.

The genes are TRBV9 and TRBJ2-7, with 10 bases that match TRBD2. The germline gives CDR1 SGDLS, CDR2 YYNGEE. V lost 1 base to trimming and J lost 3 bases; unmatched junction nucleotides: 7. The CDR3 is 16 amino acids. CDR3 sequence reads: CASSVPPSGSIYEQYF. Here the CDR3 DNA reads TGTGCCAGCAGCGTACCCCCTAGCGGGAGCATCTACGAGCAGTACTTC.

The V and J genes are TRBV24-1 and TRBJ2-1; D perhaps matches TRBD1 (5 bases). The CDR3 consists of 13 residues. Per germline, CDR1 KGHDR and CDR2 SFDVKD. V lost 4 bases, J lost 6 bases, and 9 bases lay in between. DNA of the CDR3: TGTGCCACCAGTGAAGGGGTGGGCAATGAGCAGTTCTTC. Protein product: CATSEGVGNEQFF.